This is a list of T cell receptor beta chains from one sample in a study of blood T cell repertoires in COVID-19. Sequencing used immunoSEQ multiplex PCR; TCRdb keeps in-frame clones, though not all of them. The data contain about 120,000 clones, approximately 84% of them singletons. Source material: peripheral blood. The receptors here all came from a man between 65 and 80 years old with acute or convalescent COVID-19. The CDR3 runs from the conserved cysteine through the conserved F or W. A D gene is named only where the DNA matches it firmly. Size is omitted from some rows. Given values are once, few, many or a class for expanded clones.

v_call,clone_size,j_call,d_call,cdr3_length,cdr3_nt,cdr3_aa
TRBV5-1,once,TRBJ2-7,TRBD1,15,TGCGCCAGCAGTTTGACCGGGACAGGGGGCTACGAGCAGTACTTC,CASSLTGTGGYEQYF
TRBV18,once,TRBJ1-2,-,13,TGTGCCAGCTCACAAGGGGGAAACTATGGCTACACCTTC,CASSQGGNYGYTF
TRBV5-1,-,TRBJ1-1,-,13,TGCGCCAGCAGCCGGGGGATGAACACTGAAGCTTTCTTT,CASSRGMNTEAFF
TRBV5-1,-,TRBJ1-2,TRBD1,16,TGCGCCAGCAGAGGCGCCTACAGGGGGCGGTCGGATGGCTACACCTTC,CASRGAYRGRSDGYTF
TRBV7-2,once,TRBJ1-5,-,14,TGTGCCAGCAGCTCCGGACTGGGCAATCAGCCCCAGCATTTT,CASSSGLGNQPQHF
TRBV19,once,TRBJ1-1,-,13,TGCGCCAGTACTAAAACCTCGGGCACTGAAGCTTTCTTT,CASTKTSGTEAFF
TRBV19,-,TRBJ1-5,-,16,TGTGCCAGTAGTATTAGCCCAGGGTATAGCAATCAGCCCCAGCATTTT,CASSISPGYSNQPQHF
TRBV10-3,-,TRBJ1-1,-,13,TGTGCCATCAGTGAGTCTAGGGGCACTGAAGCTTTCTTT,CAISESRGTEAFF
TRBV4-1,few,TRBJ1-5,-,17,TGCGCCAGCAGCCAAGACGTGGGGGCGTTGGACAATCAGCCCCAGCATTTT,CASSQDVGALDNQPQHF
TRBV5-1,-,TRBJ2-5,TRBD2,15,TGCGCCAGCAGCTACGGGCTAGCGGGTCAAGAGACCCAGTACTTC,CASSYGLAGQETQYF
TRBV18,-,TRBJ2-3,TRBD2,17,TGTGCCAGCTCACCAAGGCGAGCGGGGAGCATCACAGATACGCAGTATTTT,CASSPRRAGSITDTQYF
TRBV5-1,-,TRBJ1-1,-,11,TGCGCCAGCAGCTTGGGCGCTGAAGCTTTCTTT,CASSLGAEAFF
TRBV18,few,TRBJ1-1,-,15,TGTGCCAGCTCACCGACGAGGGAGATGAACACTGAAGCTTTCTTT,CASSPTREMNTEAFF